The rows below give T cell receptor beta chains drawn from one sample of a study of T cell responses to AZD1222 COVID-19 vaccine. Assay used: immunoSEQ multiplex PCR; TCRdb lists only in-frame clones, some missing. The data contain 95,000 to 100,000 clones, about 90% of them singletons. Sequencing was performed on peripheral blood, taken 28 days after the second AZD1222 dose. The receptors come from an adult who received the AZD1222 COVID-19 vaccine. CDR3s include the opening cysteine and the closing phenylalanine or tryptophan. The order of the fields is D gene, CDR3 length, clone size, V gene, J gene, CDR3 DNA, CDR3 protein. D genes are given only for firm matches. The size of a clone is reported for some rows only, either as once, few or many, or as a class for expanded clones.

-	12	-	TRBV5-5	TRBJ2-7	TGTGCCAGCAAAGGACCGTCCTACGAGCAGTACTTC	CASKGPSYEQYF
-	17	-	TRBV28	TRBJ2-5	TGTGCCAGCAGCCTCCCAAGGGTTAGCCGGGGGCGGGAGACCCAGTACTTC	CASSLPRVSRGRETQYF
TRBD1	13	-	TRBV29-1	TRBJ1-5	TGCAGCGTTGGGTCAGGGGGGAGTCAGCCCCAGCATTTT	CSVGSGGSQPQHF
TRBD2	17	-	TRBV11-3	TRBJ2-3	TGTGCCAGCAGCTTAGGAACGTCTAGCGGGAGTATGGATACGCAGTATTTT	CASSLGTSSGSMDTQYF
TRBD1	14	few	TRBV10-3	TRBJ1-2	TGTGCCATCAGTGGACAGGGGAGCTCCTATGGCTACACCTTC	CAISGQGSSYGYTF
TRBD1	18	-	TRBV3-1/TRBV3-2	TRBJ1-6	TGTGCCAGCAGCCAAGGATCCGGGACAGGGTACTATAATTCACCCCTCCACTTT	CASSQGSGTGYYNSPLHF
TRBD1	13	-	TRBV19	TRBJ1-1	TGTGCCACCTACCGGGGACAGGGCCGGGACGCTTTCTTT	CATYRGQGRDAFF
TRBD1	14	-	TRBV9	TRBJ2-4	TGTGCCAGCAGCAACCGGGACAGGGTCGGCATTCAGTACTTC	CASSNRDRVGIQYF
-	16	-	TRBV6-6	TRBJ1-5	TGTGCCAGCAGCCTACTCGATTGGGGGTCAAATCAGCCCCAGCATTTT	CASSLLDWGSNQPQHF
-	15	-	TRBV29-1	TRBJ2-1	TGCAGCGTTGAAGATCGGGGCGGAGGTGACAATGAGCAGTTCTTC	CSVEDRGGGDNEQFF
-	13	-	TRBV11-2	TRBJ2-3	TGTGCCAGCAGCTTAGCGGGCACAGATACGCAGTATTTT	CASSLAGTDTQYF
-	12	-	TRBV6-5	TRBJ2-3	TGTGCCAGCAGTTATGGAACAGATACGCAGTATTTT	CASSYGTDTQYF
-	13	-	TRBV19	TRBJ1-6	TGTGCCAGTACCGACTGGGGGAATTCACCCCTCCACTTT	CASTDWGNSPLHF
TRBD1	14	-	TRBV4-1	TRBJ1-2	TGCGCCAGCAGCCTCGGACAGGGTATCTATGGCTACACCTTC	CASSLGQGIYGYTF
TRBD2	15	-	TRBV5-4	TRBJ2-3	TGTGCCAGCAGCGACGGGACTAGCGGCACAGATACGCAGTATTTT	CASSDGTSGTDTQYF
TRBD1	15	-	TRBV6-5	TRBJ2-2	TGTGCCAGCAGTTGGGACAGAACGAACACCGGGGAGCTGTTTTTT	CASSWDRTNTGELFF
TRBD1	15	-	TRBV9	TRBJ1-4	TGTGCCAGCAGTCCCGGTAGGGGGCTTGGAGAAAAACTGTTTTTT	CASSPGRGLGEKLFF
-	15	-	TRBV5-1	TRBJ2-1	TGCGCCAGCAGCTTGATTGGGGCAGTATGGGATGAGCAGTTCTTC	CASSLIGAVWDEQFF
TRBD2	15	-	TRBV10-1	TRBJ2-1	TGCGCCAGCAGCGCCGGGACTAGCGGTCGGTTTGAGCAGTTCTTC	CASSAGTSGRFEQFF
-	14	-	TRBV19	TRBJ1-5	TGTGCCAGTAGTGTACGGGACTTAAATCAGCCCCAGCATTTT	CASSVRDLNQPQHF
-	14	-	TRBV15	TRBJ1-2	TGTGCCACCAGCAGAGATAACCCACCCTATGGCTACACCTTC	CATSRDNPPYGYTF
-	13	-	TRBV27	TRBJ2-7	TGTGCCAGCAGTTTGGGGGGGCAATACGAGCAGTACTTC	CASSLGGQYEQYF
TRBD1	14	once	TRBV10-3	TRBJ2-5	TGTGCCATCAGTAGACAGGGTGGGGCAGAGACCCAGTACTTC	CAISRQGGAETQYF
-	14	-	TRBV6-1	TRBJ2-7	TGTGCCAGCAGTTTAACGGGTCAATACTACGAGCAGTACTTC	CASSLTGQYYEQYF
-	15	-	TRBV4-1	TRBJ2-3	TGCGCCAGCAGCCAACCCCAAGGGTCCACAGATACGCAGTATTTT	CASSQPQGSTDTQYF
-	14	-	TRBV5-4	TRBJ2-5	TGTGCCAGCAGCTGGCGACAGGCTGCGGAGACCCAGTACTTC	CASSWRQAAETQYF
-	13	-	TRBV11-3	TRBJ2-7	TGTGCCAGCAGCTTAGAACAGAACTACGAGCAGTACTTC	CASSLEQNYEQYF
-	13	-	TRBV5-6	TRBJ2-1	TGTGCCAGCAGCTACATACAGGGAAATGAGCAGTTCTTC	CASSYIQGNEQFF
-	14	few	TRBV28	TRBJ2-7	TGTGCCAGCAGATCGAGGGGAGACTCCTACGAGCAGTACTTC	CASRSRGDSYEQYF
-	14	-	TRBV19	TRBJ1-2	TGTGCCAGTAGTATAGTTACGGGGGGCTATGGCTACACCTTC	CASSIVTGGYGYTF
-	16	-	TRBV5-5	TRBJ1-3	TGTGCCAGCAGCCGAACGGACGTACGTGCTGGAAACACCATATATTTT	CASSRTDVRAGNTIYF
-	12	-	TRBV27	TRBJ2-1	TGTGCCAGCAGTTTATGGGGTTTTGAGCAGTTCTTC	CASSLWGFEQFF
-	14	-	TRBV5-6	TRBJ1-2	TGTGCCAGCAGCCCCGGACCGACCGTCTATGGCTACACCTTC	CASSPGPTVYGYTF
-	15	-	TRBV5-1	TRBJ1-4	TGCGCCAGCAGCTTGGCCGCCCTCACCAATGAAAAACTGTTTTTT	CASSLAALTNEKLFF
-	11	-	TRBV28	TRBJ1-2	TGTGCCAGCAGCGTGGAGGGGGGCTACACCTTC	CASSVEGGYTF
-	17	-	TRBV21-1	TRBJ2-2	TGTGCCAGCAGCAAAGCGAAGGGGGCGCGGGTTGGCCGGGAGCTGTTTTTT	CASSKAKGARVGRELFF
TRBD1	13	-	TRBV6-5	TRBJ1-2	TGTGCCAGCAGGGGGGACAGGTCGAGCGGCTACACCTTC	CASRGDRSSGYTF
-	11	-	TRBV6-5	TRBJ1-1	TGTGCCAGCCTTACCCTCGGCGGAGCTTTCTTT	CASLTLGGAFF
-	15	-	TRBV5-1	TRBJ1-3	TGCGCCAGCAGCCCGGACACGAATCGAGGAAACACCATATATTTT	CASSPDTNRGNTIYF
TRBD2	15	-	TRBV18	TRBJ2-7	TGTGCCAGCTCACCAATGACTAGCGCCCGCTACGAGCAGTACTTC	CASSPMTSARYEQYF
TRBD1	17	once	TRBV28	TRBJ1-1	TGTGCCACCCCCACCTCGGGCAGGGGGTCGATTAATACTGAAGCTTTCTTT	CATPTSGRGSINTEAFF
TRBD2	19	-	TRBV18	TRBJ2-5	TGTGCCAGCTCACCAGGACTAGTTTCCCCGCGTGGGGTTGGAGAGACCCAGTACTTC	CASSPGLVSPRGVGETQYF
-	15	-	TRBV7-3	TRBJ1-1	TGTGCCAGCAGCCTGGCAGGCCGAGGGAACACTGAAGCTTTCTTT	CASSLAGRGNTEAFF
TRBD1	15	-	TRBV5-1	TRBJ1-1	TGCGCCAGCAGCTTGGCTGACAGGGTGGGCACTGAAGCTTTCTTT	CASSLADRVGTEAFF
-	14	-	TRBV10-3	TRBJ2-5	TGTGCCATCAGTGAGGGACCGGCGGGGGAGACCCAGTACTTC	CAISEGPAGETQYF